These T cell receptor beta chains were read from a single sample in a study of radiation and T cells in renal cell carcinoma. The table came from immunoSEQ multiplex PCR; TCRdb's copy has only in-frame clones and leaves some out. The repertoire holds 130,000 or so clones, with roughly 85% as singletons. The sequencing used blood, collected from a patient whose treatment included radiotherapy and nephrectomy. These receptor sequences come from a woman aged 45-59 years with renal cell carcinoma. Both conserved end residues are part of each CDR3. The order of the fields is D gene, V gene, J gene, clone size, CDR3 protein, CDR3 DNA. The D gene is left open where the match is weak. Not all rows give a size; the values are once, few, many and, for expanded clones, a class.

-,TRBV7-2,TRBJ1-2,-,CASSRSEGSYGYTF,TGTGCCAGCAGCCGCAGTGAGGGAAGCTATGGCTACACCTTC
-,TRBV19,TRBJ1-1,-,CASSRGGHQNTEAFF,TGTGCCAGTAGTAGGGGGGGACACCAGAACACTGAAGCTTTCTTT
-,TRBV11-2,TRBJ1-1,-,CASSLAVGAEAFF,TGTGCCAGCAGCTTAGCGGTTGGGGCTGAAGCTTTCTTT
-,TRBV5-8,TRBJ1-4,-,CASSRTLVGEKLFF,TGTGCCAGCAGCCGGACTTTGGTGGGTGAAAAACTGTTTTTT
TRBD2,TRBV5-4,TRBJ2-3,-,CASRVGGRGTDTQYF,TGTGCCAGCAGAGTAGGAGGGAGGGGTACAGATACGCAGTATTTT
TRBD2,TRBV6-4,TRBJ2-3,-,CASSRSGEDGDTQYF,TGTGCCAGCAGCCGTAGCGGGGAGGATGGAGATACGCAGTATTTT
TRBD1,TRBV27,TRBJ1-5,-,CASSWTGGGNQPQHF,TGTGCCAGCAGTTGGACAGGGGGCGGAAATCAGCCCCAGCATTTT
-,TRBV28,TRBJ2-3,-,CAIGPQVGAYTDTQYF,TGTGCCATCGGACCCCAAGTCGGGGCCTACACAGATACGCAGTATTTT
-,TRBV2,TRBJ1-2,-,CASSLLTETIAGYTF,TGTGCCAGCAGCCTTCTTACTGAGACAATAGCTGGCTACACCTTC
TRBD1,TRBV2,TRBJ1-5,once,CATSGQQNQPQHF,TGTGCCACCTCGGGACAGCAGAATCAGCCCCAGCATTTT
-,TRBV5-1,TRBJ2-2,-,CASSWGAVAGELFF,TGCGCCAGCAGCTGGGGGGCAGTCGCCGGGGAGCTGTTTTTT
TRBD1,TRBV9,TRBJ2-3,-,CASSVGTGGTTDTQYF,TGTGCCAGCAGCGTAGGTACAGGGGGCACCACAGATACGCAGTATTTT
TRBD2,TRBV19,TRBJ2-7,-,CASRPTLAGGIIGF,TGTGCCAGTAGACCCACACTAGCGGGAGGAATCATCGGCTTC
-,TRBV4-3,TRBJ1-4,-,CASSQANGGGVGKLFF,TGCGCCAGCAGCCAAGCGAATGGGGGGGGTGTTGGGAAACTGTTTTTT
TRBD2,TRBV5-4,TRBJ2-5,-,CASSLDGTSGLETQYF,TGTGCCAGCAGCTTGGACGGGACTAGCGGTTTGGAGACCCAGTACTTC
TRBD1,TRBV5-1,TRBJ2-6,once,CASTPGTGDGANVLTF,TGCGCCAGCACGCCCGGGACAGGGGACGGGGCCAACGTCCTGACTTTC
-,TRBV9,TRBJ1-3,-,CASSPQGSSGNTIYF,TGTGCCAGCAGCCCGCAGGGGAGCTCTGGAAACACCATATATTTT
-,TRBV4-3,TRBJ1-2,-,CASSQDGDGYTF,TGCGCCAGCAGCCAAGATGGGGATGGCTACACCTTC
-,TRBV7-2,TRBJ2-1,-,CASSPGGRNEQFF,TGTGCCAGCAGCCCGGGGGGCCGGAATGAGCAGTTCTTC
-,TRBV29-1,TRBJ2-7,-,CSVEEPGDEQYF,TGCAGCGTTGAAGAGCCAGGAGACGAGCAGTACTTC
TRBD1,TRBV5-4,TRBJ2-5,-,CASSSTGGQETQYF,TGTGCCAGCAGCTCCACAGGGGGGCAAGAGACCCAGTACTTC
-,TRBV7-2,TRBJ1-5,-,CASSFTTTGNQPQHF,TGTGCCAGCAGCTTTACGACGACGGGCAATCAGCCCCAGCATTTT
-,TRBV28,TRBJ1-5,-,CATLHLDRKGQPQHF,TGTGCCACCTTACACCTGGACAGAAAGGGTCAGCCCCAGCATTTT
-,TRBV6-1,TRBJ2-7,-,CASSEALADSSYEQYF,TGTGCCAGCAGTGAAGCCCTAGCGGACAGCTCCTACGAGCAGTACTTC
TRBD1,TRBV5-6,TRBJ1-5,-,CASSFSGGSNQPQHF,TGTGCCAGCAGCTTTTCAGGGGGAAGCAATCAGCCCCAGCATTTT
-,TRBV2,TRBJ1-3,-,CASSNQGGGNTIYF,TGTGCCAGCAGTAATCAGGGCGGTGGAAACACCATATATTTT
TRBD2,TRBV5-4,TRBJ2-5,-,CASSFKSGAGETQYF,TGTGCCAGCAGCTTCAAGAGTGGAGCGGGGGAGACCCAGTACTTC
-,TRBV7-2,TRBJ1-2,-,CASSPPRVDYGYTF,TGTGCCAGCAGCCCTCCCCGGGTGGACTATGGCTACACCTTC
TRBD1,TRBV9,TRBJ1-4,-,CASSGAPSGTGYEKLFF,TGTGCCAGCAGCGGGGCCCCCTCCGGGACAGGGTATGAAAAACTGTTTTTT
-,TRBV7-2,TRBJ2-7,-,CASAASIGYEQYF,TGTGCCAGCGCGGCCAGTATCGGGTACGAGCAGTACTTC
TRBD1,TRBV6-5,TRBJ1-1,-,CASSEDRRLVF,TGTGCCAGCAGTGAGGACAGGCGGCTGGTCTTT
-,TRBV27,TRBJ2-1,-,CASSPSPTHEQFF,TGTGCCAGCAGTCCTAGCCCCACCCATGAGCAGTTCTTC
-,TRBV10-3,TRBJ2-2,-,CAIKASGELFF,TGTGCCATTAAGGCGAGCGGGGAGCTGTTTTTT
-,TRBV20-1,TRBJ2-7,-,CSAPQGYEQYF,TGCAGTGCGCCACAGGGATACGAGCAGTACTTC
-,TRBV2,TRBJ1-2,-,CASSEAEDGYTF,TGTGCCAGCAGTGAAGCGGAGGATGGCTACACCTTC
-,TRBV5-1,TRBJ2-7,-,CASSLTGLGVHEQYF,TGCGCCAGCAGCTTAACGGGCCTGGGTGTCCACGAGCAGTACTTC
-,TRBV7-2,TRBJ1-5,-,CASSGFSQPQHF,TGTGCCAGCAGCGGATTTAGTCAGCCCCAGCATTTT